The 14 T cell receptor beta chains below were found in one sample sequenced in a study of monozygotic twins with cystic fibrosis. Here immunoSEQ multiplex PCR was the method, and the copy in TCRdb shows in-frame clones only, minus some. The profile shows 25,000 to 30,000 clones, 96% of them singletons. The sequenced sample was blood. The receptors here all came from a girl aged 2 to 9 with cystic fibrosis.

The chain carries TRBV14 and TRBJ2-1, with 7 bases aligning to TRBD2. V lost 1 base, J lost 10 bases, and 4 bases stayed unmatched. Germline V CDR1 and CDR2: SGHDN, FVKESK. CDR3 length: 13 residues. CDR3 sequence reads: CASSQGLANEQFF. CDR3 DNA: TGTGCCAGCAGCCAAGGACTAGCAAACGAGCAGTTCTTC.

The chain recombines TRBV11-3 with TRBJ2-3; 8 bases fit TRBD2. V lost 1 base to trimming and J lost 2 bases; unmatched junction nucleotides: 8. Per the germline V gene, CDR1 is SGHNT and CDR2 is YENEEA. This CDR3 has 17 residues. CDR3 DNA sequence: TGTGCCAGCAGCTTAGGGCCGACTAGCGCTCTCACAGATACGCAGTATTTT. Translation gives CASSLGPTSALTDTQYF.

This chain connects TRBV19 to TRBJ2-7, with 10 bases aligning to TRBD2. CDR1 and CDR2 (germline): LNHDA, SQIVND (reference sequence). This CDR3 is 18 amino acids long. Unmatched junction bases numbered 12, after V lost 3 bases and J lost 1 base. The DNA for the CDR3 is TGTGCCAGTAGTATTAGCGGAACTAGCGGGGCAGCATCCTACGAGCAGTACTTC. Residues: CASSISGTSGAASYEQYF. Looking up the rest from reference TRBV19 and TRBJ2-7 gives the full variable domain: DGGITQSPKYLFRKEGQNVTLSCEQNLNHDAMYWYRQDPGQGLRLIYYSQIVNDFQKGDIAEGYSVSREKKESFPLTVTSAQKNPTAFYLCASSISGTSGAASYEQYFGPGTRLTVT.

This chain links TRBV2 with TRBJ1-2; D is ambiguous. This CDR3 is built from 12 residues. V lost 9 bases, J lost 2 bases, and 10 bases lay in between. Per the germline V gene, CDR1 is SNHLY and CDR2 is FYNNEI. CDR3: CARRTPNYGYTF. The CDR3 coding sequence is TGTGCCAGGAGGACGCCAAACTATGGCTACACCTTC.

The genes are TRBV25-1 and TRBJ2-7, with TRBD1 identical over 7 bases. V was pared by 2 bases and J by 2 bases, with 6 bases of the junction left unmatched. This CDR3 spans 15 amino acids. Germline-derived CDR1 and CDR2 are MGHDK and SYGVNS. The CDR3, as DNA: TGTGCCAGCAGTGAAACGCAGGGGGTAACCTACGAGCAGTACTTC. As protein: CASSETQGVTYEQYF.

The rearrangement links TRBV27 to TRBJ1-1, with 10 bases that match TRBD1. Germline values: CDR1 MNHEY, CDR2 SMNVEV (reference sequence). CDR3 length: 14 amino acids. V shed 5 bases, J shed 3 bases, and the junction held 3 bases outside the gene matches. CDR3 coding DNA: TGTGCCAGCAGTCGGACAGGGGGGTACACTGAAGCTTTCTTT. Its translation is CASSRTGGYTEAFF.

This clone was seen once. This chain connects TRBV27 to TRBJ2-7; D could derive from TRBD1 or TRBD2 (5 bases each). The CDR3 length is 15 residues. The germline CDR1 and CDR2 sequences are MNHEY and SMNVEV (reference sequence). Trimming removed 3 bases at V and 0 bases at J, with 12 bases between. CDR3 region: CASSFGTPVSYEQYF. For the CDR3, the DNA is TGTGCCAGCAGTTTCGGGACCCCCGTCTCCTACGAGCAGTACTTC.

The chain's CDR3 is CAISELPGGGNEQFF. For the CDR3, the DNA is TGTGCCATCAGTGAGTTGCCGGGGGGCGGGAATGAGCAGTTCTTC. V usage is TRBV10-3 and J usage is TRBJ2-1, with D possibly being TRBD2 (7 bases). The ends were cut back, 1 base at V and 7 bases at J, with 14 bases in the middle. Looked up from germline, CDR1 is ENHRY and CDR2 is SYGVKD. This CDR3 contains 15 residues.

This clone was detected once. The chain recombines TRBV28 with TRBJ1-2, with unresolved D. Germline V gives CDR1 MDHEN, CDR2 SYDVKM. The V end lost 2 bases, the J end lost 3 bases, and 10 bases lay between the germline ends. This CDR3 spans 14 amino acids. CDR3 DNA sequence: TGTGCCAGCAGTTTAAACGGCCTTTACTATGGCTACACCTTC. It encodes CASSLNGLYYGYTF.

This clone has just one count. The chain links TRBV9 to TRBJ1-2, with D possibly being TRBD1 (6 bases). The CDR3 covers 14 residues. Trimming took off 2 bases at V and 4 bases at J, with 12 bases between the two ends. The V gene's germline CDR1 is SGDLS and CDR2 YYNGEE. In nucleotides, the CDR3 is TGTGCCAGCAGCGTTTCTGGGGGCCTCTATGGCTACACCTTC. Translated, it gives CASSVSGGLYGYTF.

This chain connects TRBV7-9 to TRBJ2-7; possibly TRBD2 for D (6 bases). This CDR3 contains 16 residues. Germline V gene lookup returns CDR1 SEHNR and CDR2 FQNEAQ (reference sequence). Trimming took 5 bases from V and 0 from J, leaving 17 bases between them. DNA of the CDR3: TGTGCCAGCAGCCCCCTGGCGGGAAAAAGCTCCTACGAGCAGTACTTC. Its translation: CASSPLAGKSSYEQYF.

The chain combines TRBV29-1 with TRBJ2-7; TRBD1 might be the D (6 bases). This CDR3 has 15 residues. Per the germline V gene, CDR1 is SQVTM and CDR2 is ANQGSEA. Trimming cost V 6 bases and J 1 base, with 19 bases left between them. DNA for the CDR3: TGCAGCGTCGAAACAACAGGGATCGGGTCCTACGAGCAGTACTTC. Translating gives CSVETTGIGSYEQYF.

V and J are TRBV4-1 and TRBJ2-3; D might be TRBD1 or TRBD2, each matching 5 bases. Per the germline V gene, CDR1 is MGHRA and CDR2 is YSYEKL. Trimming removed 0 bases from V and 3 bases from J, with 19 bases in between. This CDR3 spans 18 amino acids. CDR3 protein: CASSQDVGARGWTDTQYF. The CDR3 coding sequence is TGCGCCAGCAGCCAAGATGTTGGGGCCCGGGGCTGGACAGATACGCAGTATTTT.

J is TRBJ1-5 and V is TRBV19; D gene ambiguous. The CDR3 sequence is 11 residues long. The ends were cut back, 5 bases at V and 11 bases at J, with 10 bases in the middle. The germline V gene has CDR1 LNHDA and CDR2 SQIVND (reference sequence). CDR3 residues: CASSSPPSQHF. CDR3 bases: TGTGCCAGTAGTTCCCCTCCTTCCCAGCATTTT.